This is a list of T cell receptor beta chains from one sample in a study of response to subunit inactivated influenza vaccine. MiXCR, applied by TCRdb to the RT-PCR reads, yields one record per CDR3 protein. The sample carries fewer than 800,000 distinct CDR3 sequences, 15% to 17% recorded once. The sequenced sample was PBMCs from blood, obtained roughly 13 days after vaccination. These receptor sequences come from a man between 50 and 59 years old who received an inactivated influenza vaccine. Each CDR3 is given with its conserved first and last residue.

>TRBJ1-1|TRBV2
CATASRLTMNTEAFF
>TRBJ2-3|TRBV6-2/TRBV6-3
CASRPPGTSSRAQYF
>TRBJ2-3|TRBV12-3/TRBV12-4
CASRLSGSAGDTQYF
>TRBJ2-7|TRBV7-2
CASSGGPGGYEQYF
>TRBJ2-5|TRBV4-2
CASSQESRSAGGSETQYF
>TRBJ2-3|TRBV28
CASSLAGAGDTQYF
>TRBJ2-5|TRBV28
CASSPPTDQETQYF
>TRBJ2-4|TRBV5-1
CASSLFPDAKNIQYF
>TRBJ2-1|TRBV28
CASVPTVGGLYNEQFF
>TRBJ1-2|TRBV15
CATSREGRRTF
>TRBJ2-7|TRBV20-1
CSAPLVGQVYEQYF
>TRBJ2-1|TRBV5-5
CASSLDASSHYNEQFF
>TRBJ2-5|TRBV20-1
CSAARWTGSGETQYF
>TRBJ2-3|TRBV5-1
CASSLAAPLRDTQYF
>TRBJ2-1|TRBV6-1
CASTNSWGAYNEQFF
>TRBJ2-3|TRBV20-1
CSASADYADTQYF
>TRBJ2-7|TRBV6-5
CASSYSKMWSGINLEQYF
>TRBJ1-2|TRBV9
CASSTGTGEHGYTF
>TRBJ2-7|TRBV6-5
CASSYSTARLSYEQYF
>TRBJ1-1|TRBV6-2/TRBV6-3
CATHRGAATEAFF
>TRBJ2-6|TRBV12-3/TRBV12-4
CASSFGQGVSGANVLTF
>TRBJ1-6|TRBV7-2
CASSLVFRGGSPLHF
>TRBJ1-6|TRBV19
CASSPPGTNNSPLHF
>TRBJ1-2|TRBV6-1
CASRIGPTGVGYTF
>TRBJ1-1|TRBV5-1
CASSRDRFEAFF
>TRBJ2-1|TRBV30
CAWSLWTSGTADEQFF
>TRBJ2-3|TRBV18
CASSRSPTDTQYF
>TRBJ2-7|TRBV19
CASSWGQGSYEQYF
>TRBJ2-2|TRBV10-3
CAISRDRGTSNTGELFF
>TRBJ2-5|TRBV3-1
CASSQTPDREYF
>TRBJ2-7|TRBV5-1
CASGDRGYEQYF
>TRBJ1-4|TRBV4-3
CASSQGRQGGEKLFF
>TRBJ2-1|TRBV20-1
CSASIGPTSGPNEQFF
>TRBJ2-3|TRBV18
CASSSLNSGADTQYF
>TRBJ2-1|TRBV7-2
CASSLANGFYNEQFF
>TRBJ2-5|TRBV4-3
CASSQEASGYLETQYF
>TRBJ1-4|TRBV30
CAWSGQINEKLFF
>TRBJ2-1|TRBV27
CASSLSSAYNEQFF
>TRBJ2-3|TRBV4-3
CASSTSWGGTDTQYF
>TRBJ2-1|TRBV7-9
CASTDLRTGRDEQFF
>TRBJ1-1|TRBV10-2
CASRDPGRMNTEAFF
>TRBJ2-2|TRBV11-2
CASSKGRGENTGELFF
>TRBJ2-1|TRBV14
CASSTTAGSSYNEQFF
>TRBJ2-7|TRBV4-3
CASSQRQSSAYEQYF
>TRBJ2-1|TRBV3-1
CASSPSFGQYNEQFF
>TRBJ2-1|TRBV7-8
CASSLMAGGDNEQFF
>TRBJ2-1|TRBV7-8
CASSLQQDHEQFF
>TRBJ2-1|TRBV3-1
CASSQHDGTGGLGDEQFF